These T cell receptor beta chains were read from a single sample in a study of regulatory T cells in long-lasting Graves disease. In TCRdb, the multiplex PCR reads were re-called with MiXCR into one record per CDR3 protein. This sample has 300,000 to 450,000 distinct CDR3 sequences; around 16% occur once, and the top ten carry about 20%. The material was peripheral blood mononuclear cells (PBMCs), obtained at new diagnosis, from a patient treated with antithyroid drugs. Receptors were obtained from a female donor with Graves disease. CDR3s include the opening cysteine and the closing phenylalanine or tryptophan. Fields, in order: V gene, D gene, clone size, J gene, CDR3 protein, CDR3 DNA. The D gene is left open where the match is weak. Expanded clones are given a class, and other clones once, few, many or no size at all.

v_gene: TRBV20-1; d_gene: -; abundance: few; j_gene: TRBJ2-2; CDR3aa: CSARDPDTGELFF; CDR3nt: TGCAGTGCTAGAGATCCGGATACCGGGGAGCTGTTTTTT
v_gene: TRBV6-2/TRBV6-3; d_gene: -; abundance: -; j_gene: TRBJ2-7; CDR3aa: CASKWGLTLDEQYF; CDR3nt: TGTGCCAGCAAGTGGGGGCTTACCCTTGACGAGCAGTACTTC
v_gene: TRBV7-9; d_gene: -; abundance: many; j_gene: TRBJ1-2; CDR3aa: CASSPLGGSNYGYTF; CDR3nt: TGTGCCAGCAGCCCCCTCGGGGGGTCTAACTATGGCTACACCTTC
v_gene: TRBV12-3/TRBV12-4; d_gene: -; abundance: few; j_gene: TRBJ2-3; CDR3aa: CASSFLESTDTQYF; CDR3nt: TGTGCCAGCAGTTTTCTAGAAAGCACAGATACGCAGTATTTT
v_gene: TRBV29-1; d_gene: -; abundance: many; j_gene: TRBJ2-7; CDR3aa: CSVKGTYREQYF; CDR3nt: TGCAGCGTTAAAGGGACGTATCGCGAGCAGTACTTC
v_gene: TRBV6-2/TRBV6-3; d_gene: -; abundance: many; j_gene: TRBJ2-7; CDR3aa: CASSYSTGYWAYEQYF; CDR3nt: TGTGCCAGCAGTTACTCGACCGGTTACTGGGCCTACGAGCAGTACTTC
v_gene: TRBV27; d_gene: -; abundance: few; j_gene: TRBJ1-4; CDR3aa: CASSLGGVAEKLFF; CDR3nt: TGTGCCAGCAGTCTAGGCGGGGTAGCTGAAAAACTGTTTTTT
v_gene: TRBV19; d_gene: -; abundance: few; j_gene: TRBJ2-1; CDR3aa: CASPAGENEQFF; CDR3nt: TGTGCCAGTCCCGCGGGCGAGAATGAGCAGTTCTTC
v_gene: TRBV27; d_gene: -; abundance: few; j_gene: TRBJ2-5; CDR3aa: CASSDFYVGEVQETQYF; CDR3nt: TGTGCCAGCAGTGATTTTTATGTGGGGGAGGTGCAAGAGACCCAGTACTTC
v_gene: TRBV29-1; d_gene: -; abundance: many; j_gene: TRBJ1-5; CDR3aa: CSVVGGGGQPQHF; CDR3nt: TGCAGCGTTGTAGGGGGAGGTGGTCAGCCCCAGCATTTT
v_gene: TRBV10-3; d_gene: TRBD2; abundance: once; j_gene: TRBJ2-1; CDR3aa: CATSGIAGGNNEQFF; CDR3nt: TGTGCCACTTCCGGAATAGCGGGGGGGAACAATGAGCAGTTCTTC
v_gene: TRBV19; d_gene: -; abundance: -; j_gene: TRBJ1-1; CDR3aa: CASSISAVENTEAFF; CDR3nt: TGTGCCAGTAGTATCTCTGCAGTGGAGAACACTGAAGCTTTCTTT
v_gene: TRBV27; d_gene: TRBD1; abundance: many; j_gene: TRBJ1-2; CDR3aa: CASSFVQGGINYGYTF; CDR3nt: TGTGCCAGCAGTTTCGTCCAGGGGGGCATCAACTATGGCTACACCTTC
v_gene: TRBV27; d_gene: -; abundance: many; j_gene: TRBJ2-6; CDR3aa: CASSLGGANVLTF; CDR3nt: TGTGCCAGCAGTTTGGGGGGGGCCAACGTCCTGACTTTC
v_gene: TRBV12-3/TRBV12-4; d_gene: TRBD1; abundance: many; j_gene: TRBJ1-2; CDR3aa: CASSFRGRDYGYTF; CDR3nt: TGTGCCAGCAGTTTCAGGGGGCGCGACTATGGCTACACCTTC
v_gene: TRBV5-1; d_gene: TRBD1; abundance: many; j_gene: TRBJ1-1; CDR3aa: CASSLDSGQWNTEAFF; CDR3nt: TGCGCCAGCAGCTTGGATTCGGGACAGTGGAACACTGAAGCTTTCTTT
v_gene: TRBV2; d_gene: TRBD2; abundance: many; j_gene: TRBJ2-5; CDR3aa: CASSETSVLQETQYF; CDR3nt: TGTGCCAGCAGTGAAACTAGCGTTTTACAAGAGACCCAGTACTTC
v_gene: TRBV7-6; d_gene: -; abundance: -; j_gene: TRBJ1-3; CDR3aa: CASSFRGRGRRRNTIYF; CDR3nt: TGTGCCAGCAGCTTCCGGGGCCGGGGACGGAGAAGAAACACCATATATTTT
v_gene: TRBV6-1; d_gene: TRBD1; abundance: many; j_gene: TRBJ2-5; CDR3aa: CASSLGQGLETQYF; CDR3nt: TGTGCCAGCAGCCTGGGACAGGGTCTAGAGACCCAGTACTTC
v_gene: TRBV5-6; d_gene: -; abundance: many; j_gene: TRBJ2-3; CDR3aa: CASSLVSGGDTQYF; CDR3nt: TGTGCCAGCAGCTTAGTTAGCGGAGGGGATACGCAGTATTTT
v_gene: TRBV7-9; d_gene: -; abundance: -; j_gene: TRBJ1-1; CDR3aa: CASSAYTEAFF; CDR3nt: TGTGCCAGCAGCGCCTACACTGAAGCTTTCTTT
v_gene: TRBV6-5; d_gene: -; abundance: many; j_gene: TRBJ1-2; CDR3aa: CASSYASGHGYTF; CDR3nt: TGTGCCAGCAGTTATGCCAGCGGACATGGCTACACCTTC
v_gene: TRBV7-2; d_gene: -; abundance: -; j_gene: TRBJ1-5; CDR3aa: CASSPTGYQPQHF; CDR3nt: TGTGCCAGCAGCCCAACAGGGTATCAGCCCCAGCATTTT
v_gene: TRBV29-1; d_gene: -; abundance: many; j_gene: TRBJ2-5; CDR3aa: CSVEIWGDQETQYF; CDR3nt: TGCAGCGTTGAAATTTGGGGAGATCAAGAGACCCAGTACTTC
v_gene: TRBV7-8; d_gene: TRBD1; abundance: many; j_gene: TRBJ1-1; CDR3aa: CASSMTGLGTEAFF; CDR3nt: TGTGCCAGCAGCATGACAGGGTTGGGGACTGAAGCTTTCTTT
v_gene: TRBV27; d_gene: TRBD2; abundance: few; j_gene: TRBJ2-1; CDR3aa: CASSLRPAGGLDEQFF; CDR3nt: TGTGCCAGCAGTTTACGGCCAGCGGGGGGGCTCGATGAGCAGTTCTTC
v_gene: TRBV20-1; d_gene: -; abundance: many; j_gene: TRBJ2-7; CDR3aa: CSAAGLTYEQYF; CDR3nt: TGCAGTGCGGCAGGGTTAACCTACGAGCAGTACTTC
v_gene: TRBV5-5; d_gene: TRBD2; abundance: many; j_gene: TRBJ2-7; CDR3aa: CASSLQLGLAGAYEQYF; CDR3nt: TGTGCCAGCAGCTTACAATTAGGACTAGCGGGGGCCTACGAGCAGTACTTC
v_gene: TRBV6-2/TRBV6-3; d_gene: -; abundance: few; j_gene: TRBJ2-1; CDR3aa: CASSYWADYNEQFF; CDR3nt: TGTGCCAGCAGTTACTGGGCGGATTACAATGAGCAGTTCTTC
v_gene: TRBV3-1; d_gene: TRBD2; abundance: many; j_gene: TRBJ2-2; CDR3aa: CASSQAGLAVGELFF; CDR3nt: TGTGCCAGCAGCCAAGCAGGCCTAGCGGTCGGGGAGCTGTTTTTT
v_gene: TRBV6-1; d_gene: -; abundance: -; j_gene: TRBJ2-2; CDR3aa: CASSEGGVTGELFF; CDR3nt: TGTGCCAGCAGTGAAGGGGGGGTCACCGGGGAGCTGTTTTTT
v_gene: TRBV6-2/TRBV6-3; d_gene: -; abundance: many; j_gene: TRBJ2-5; CDR3aa: CASTSVFGQETQYF; CDR3nt: TGTGCCAGCACCTCCGTCTTCGGACAAGAGACCCAGTACTTC
v_gene: TRBV29-1; d_gene: -; abundance: many; j_gene: TRBJ2-3; CDR3aa: CSVSGGAGPDTQYF; CDR3nt: TGCAGCGTTTCGGGCGGCGCGGGACCAGATACGCAGTATTTT